A selection of T cell receptor beta chains follows, all from one sample in a study of T cell changes during pregnancy in multiple sclerosis. Assay used: immunoSEQ multiplex PCR; TCRdb lists only in-frame clones, some missing. The sample consists of 40,000 to 50,000 clones, roughly 93% of them appearing once. This specimen was CD8+ T cells from peripheral blood mononuclear cells, taken after pregnancy. These receptors were collected from a female donor with multiple sclerosis, enrolled in a pregnancy study. The CDR3 runs from the conserved cysteine through the conserved F or W. The D gene is left open where the match is weak. Size values are once, few and many counts, or a class for expanded clones, and some rows have none.

V gene: TRBV10-3
J gene: TRBJ2-7
clone size: .
D gene: .
CDR3 protein: CAISESDRPYEQYF
CDR3 DNA: TGTGCCATCAGTGAGTCCGACAGACCCTACGAGCAGTACTTC

V gene: TRBV7-2
J gene: TRBJ1-1
clone size: .
D gene: .
CDR3 protein: CASSLSRGGTEAFF
CDR3 DNA: TGTGCCAGCAGCCTTAGCAGGGGCGGCACTGAAGCTTTCTTT

V gene: TRBV7-2
J gene: TRBJ2-1
clone size: .
D gene: TRBD1
CDR3 protein: CASSVRGPYNEQFF
CDR3 DNA: TGTGCCAGCAGCGTCAGGGGGCCCTACAATGAGCAGTTCTTC

V gene: TRBV19
J gene: TRBJ1-1
clone size: few
D gene: TRBD1
CDR3 protein: CASSIGQGMSTEAFF
CDR3 DNA: TGTGCCAGTAGTATAGGACAGGGGATGTCCACTGAAGCTTTCTTT

V gene: TRBV14
J gene: TRBJ1-3
clone size: once
D gene: TRBD1
CDR3 protein: CASSQVPGQGPISGNTIYF
CDR3 DNA: TGTGCCAGCAGCCAAGTCCCGGGACAGGGGCCAATCTCTGGAAACACCATATATTTT

V gene: TRBV5-1
J gene: TRBJ2-7
clone size: .
D gene: TRBD2
CDR3 protein: CASSPYLSSGGSYEQYF
CDR3 DNA: TGCGCCAGCAGCCCCTATCTGAGTAGCGGGGGATCCTACGAGCAGTACTTC

V gene: TRBV28
J gene: TRBJ2-7
clone size: .
D gene: .
CDR3 protein: CASSSGSREQYF
CDR3 DNA: TGTGCCAGCAGCTCAGGGTCCCGCGAGCAGTACTTC

V gene: TRBV7-9
J gene: TRBJ1-5
clone size: once
D gene: .
CDR3 protein: CASSAEDQPQHF
CDR3 DNA: TGTGCCAGCAGCGCGGAGGATCAGCCCCAGCATTTT

V gene: TRBV29-1
J gene: TRBJ2-7
clone size: .
D gene: TRBD1
CDR3 protein: CSVIQGPFYEQYF
CDR3 DNA: TGCAGCGTCATACAGGGGCCCTTCTACGAGCAGTACTTC

V gene: TRBV19
J gene: TRBJ2-1
clone size: .
D gene: .
CDR3 protein: CASSSGIWEQFF
CDR3 DNA: TGTGCCAGTAGTTCGGGTATCTGGGAGCAGTTCTTC

V gene: TRBV2
J gene: TRBJ2-5
clone size: once
D gene: TRBD1
CDR3 protein: CASSGTGGPQETQYF
CDR3 DNA: TGTGCCAGCAGTGGGACAGGGGGGCCCCAAGAGACCCAGTACTTC

V gene: TRBV7-8
J gene: TRBJ1-2
clone size: .
D gene: .
CDR3 protein: CASSLVRDSNYGYTF
CDR3 DNA: TGTGCCAGCAGCTTAGTCAGGGATTCTAACTATGGCTACACCTTC

V gene: TRBV6-4
J gene: TRBJ2-1
clone size: .
D gene: .
CDR3 protein: CASGLNEQFF
CDR3 DNA: TGTGCCAGCGGACTCAATGAGCAGTTCTTC

V gene: TRBV15
J gene: TRBJ2-6
clone size: .
D gene: TRBD1
CDR3 protein: CATSRPEQGSSGANVLTF
CDR3 DNA: TGTGCCACCAGCAGACCTGAACAGGGGAGCTCTGGGGCCAACGTCCTGACTTTC

V gene: TRBV2
J gene: TRBJ2-1
clone size: once
D gene: .
CDR3 protein: CASSVPAGERDDEQFF
CDR3 DNA: TGTGCCAGCAGTGTCCCGGCAGGGGAAAGGGACGATGAGCAGTTCTTC

V gene: TRBV11-2
J gene: TRBJ2-7
clone size: .
D gene: .
CDR3 protein: CASSGEVYEQYF
CDR3 DNA: TGTGCCAGCAGCGGGGAGGTCTACGAGCAGTACTTC

V gene: TRBV19
J gene: TRBJ1-1
clone size: .
D gene: .
CDR3 protein: CASSRGMNTEAFF
CDR3 DNA: TGTGCCAGTAGTCGGGGGATGAACACTGAAGCTTTCTTT

V gene: TRBV19
J gene: TRBJ2-2
clone size: .
D gene: .
CDR3 protein: CASSLGGAGTGELFF
CDR3 DNA: TGTGCCAGTAGCCTGGGGGGGGCGGGCACCGGGGAGCTGTTTTTT

V gene: TRBV9
J gene: TRBJ1-5
clone size: .
D gene: TRBD1
CDR3 protein: CASSPGQGIGGQPQHF
CDR3 DNA: TGTGCCAGCAGCCCAGGACAGGGTATAGGTGGGCAGCCCCAGCATTTT

V gene: TRBV5-4
J gene: TRBJ2-7
clone size: .
D gene: TRBD2
CDR3 protein: CASSLSGSSYEQYF
CDR3 DNA: TGTGCCAGCAGCCTTAGCGGGAGCTCCTACGAGCAGTACTTC

V gene: TRBV19
J gene: TRBJ1-5
clone size: .
D gene: TRBD1
CDR3 protein: CASSGTDSQPQHF
CDR3 DNA: TGTGCCAGTAGTGGGACAGATTCCCAGCCCCAGCATTTT

V gene: TRBV29-1
J gene: TRBJ2-1
clone size: .
D gene: TRBD2
CDR3 protein: CSVVGNLAGVVCNEQFF
CDR3 DNA: TGCAGCGTCGTGGGAAATCTAGCGGGAGTCGTCTGCAATGAGCAGTTCTTC

V gene: TRBV2
J gene: TRBJ2-1
clone size: .
D gene: .
CDR3 protein: CASSGTGRGDEQFF
CDR3 DNA: TGTGCCAGCAGTGGAACAGGGCGAGGGGATGAGCAGTTCTTC

V gene: TRBV7-6
J gene: TRBJ2-2
clone size: .
D gene: TRBD2
CDR3 protein: CASSGGTSGSEGELFF
CDR3 DNA: TGTGCCAGCAGCGGGGGGACTAGCGGGAGCGAGGGGGAGCTGTTTTTT

V gene: TRBV7-8
J gene: TRBJ2-7
clone size: .
D gene: TRBD2
CDR3 protein: CASSPPGLAYEQYF
CDR3 DNA: TGTGCCAGCAGCCCCCCGGGACTAGCCTACGAGCAGTACTTC

V gene: TRBV11-3
J gene: TRBJ2-7
clone size: .
D gene: .
CDR3 protein: CASSLDGVRAQSYEQYF
CDR3 DNA: TGTGCCAGCAGCTTGGATGGAGTCAGGGCCCAATCCTACGAGCAGTACTTC